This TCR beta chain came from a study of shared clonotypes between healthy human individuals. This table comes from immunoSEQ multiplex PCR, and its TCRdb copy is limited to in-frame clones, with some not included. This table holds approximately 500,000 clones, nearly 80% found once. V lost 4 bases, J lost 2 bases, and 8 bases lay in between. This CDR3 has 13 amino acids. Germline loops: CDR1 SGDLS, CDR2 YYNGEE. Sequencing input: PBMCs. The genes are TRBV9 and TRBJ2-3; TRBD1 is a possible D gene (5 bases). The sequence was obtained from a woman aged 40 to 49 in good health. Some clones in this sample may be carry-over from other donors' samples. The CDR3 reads CASSLTATDTQYF. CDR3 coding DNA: TGTGCCAGCAGCCTGACAGCCACAGATACGCAGTATTTT. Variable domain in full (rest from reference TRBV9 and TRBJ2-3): DSGVTQTPKHLITATGQRVTLRCSPRSGDLSVYWYQQSLDQGLQFLIQYYNGEERAKGNILERFSAQQFPDLHSELNLSSLELGDSALYFCASSLTATDTQYFGPGTRLTVL.